These 8 T cell receptor beta chains were all obtained from the same sample, sequenced in a study of Ad26.COV2.S vaccination and SARS-CoV-2 variants. Clones were sequenced by immunoSEQ multiplex PCR, and TCRdb holds only the in-frame ones, with some missing. Here the sample spans 300,000 to 350,000 clones, around 88% being singletons. Specified treatment: 15 to 20 received Ad26.COV2.S at low or high dose, single or two shots; five or six received placebo; per-sample allocation not given. Day 63 after the first injection of vaccine or placebo was the sampling time. The sample in question was peripheral blood, obtained in a trial of Ad26.COV2.S vaccine versus placebo. The receptors derive from a person between 18 and 65 years old who received the Ad26.COV2.S COVID-19 vaccine or a placebo.

The chain carries TRBV4-2 and TRBJ1-1, with D tentatively TRBD1 (5 bases). The CDR3 has 15 amino acids. V was clipped by 4 bases and J by 1 base, with 13 bases between them. CDR1 and CDR2 from the germline V gene are LGHNA and YNFKEQ. For the CDR3, the DNA is TGTGCCAGCAGCCCTATGGACACGGAGAACACTGAAGCTTTCTTT. Amino acids: CASSPMDTENTEAFF.

Only a few counts were recorded for this clone. V and J are TRBV19 and TRBJ1-5; weak D call: TRBD1 (5 bases). The ends were cut back, 4 bases at V and 2 bases at J, with 24 bases in the middle. This CDR3 has 19 residues. Per germline, CDR1 LNHDA and CDR2 SQIVND (reference sequence). CDR3 coding DNA: TGTGCCAGTAGTACGCGTCTCCGGGGCGGCTCCGGGGGCAATCAGCCCCAGCATTTT. Encoded protein: CASSTRLRGGSGGNQPQHF.

The chain recombines TRBV18 with TRBJ1-4; unclear D gene. The V gene lost 2 bases and the J gene lost 8 bases, with 6 bases spanning the gap. This CDR3 has 12 residues. CDR1 KGHSH and CDR2 LQKENI come from the germline V gene. The CDR3 protein is CASSPLNEKLFF. In DNA form, the CDR3 reads TGTGCCAGCTCACCATTGAACGAAAAACTGTTTTTT.

J is TRBJ1-4 and V is TRBV4-2; D call uncertain. The V end lost 0 bases, the J end lost 0 bases, and 5 bases lay between the germline ends. Per the germline V gene, CDR1 is LGHNA and CDR2 is YNFKEQ. The length of the CDR3 is 15 residues. The CDR3 loop is CASSQDPATNEKLFF. The CDR3 nucleotides are TGTGCCAGCAGCCAAGACCCTGCAACTAATGAAAAACTGTTTTTT.

The chain employs TRBV7-2 and TRBJ1-2; the D is unclear. Deletions cut 1 base from V and 3 bases from J, with 6 bases between. The CDR3 contains 13 residues. Germline loops: CDR1 SGHTA, CDR2 FQGNSA. CDR3 DNA sequence: TGTGCCAGCAGCTTAGGGCCCGACTATGGCTACACCTTC. It translates to CASSLGPDYGYTF.

This chain links TRBV30 with TRBJ1-5; 7 bases fit TRBD1. The CDR3 is made up of 15 amino acids. The germline V gene has CDR1 GTSNPN and CDR2 SVGIG (reference sequence). The J segment lost 1 base and the V segment lost 1 base, leaving 4 bases of the junction unmatched. CDR3 protein: CAWSATGKSNQPQHF. CDR3 DNA: TGTGCCTGGAGTGCGACAGGGAAGAGCAATCAGCCCCAGCATTTT.

The gene calls are TRBV9 and TRBJ2-7; no firm D call. Germline V CDR1 and CDR2: SGDLS, YYNGEE. CDR3 length: 14 residues. The ends were cut back, 0 bases at V and 3 bases at J, with 10 bases in the middle. As DNA, the CDR3 is TGTGCCAGCAGCGTAGGGCGACGGAACTACGAGCAGTACTTC. This translates into CASSVGRRNYEQYF.

The rearrangement joins TRBV6-2 or TRBV6-3 to TRBJ1-2; no firm D call. Trimming left V 2 bases short and J 2 bases short, with 9 bases between. Germline V CDR1 and CDR2: MNHEY, SVGEGT. This CDR3 has 14 amino acids. The CDR3 region is CASSYTGSNYGYTF. CDR3 DNA: TGTGCCAGCAGTTACACGGGTTCCAACTATGGCTACACCTTC.